Listed here is a single TCR beta chain. This entry comes from a study of blood T cell repertoires in COVID-19. Study-level background: Sample material is recorded as cDNA or gDNA derived from T cells, B-cell-depleted T cells, or PBMCs.

The protocol was immunoSEQ multiplex PCR, while the TCRdb copy is restricted to in-frame clones and leaves out a portion. This sample has 200,000 to 300,000 clones; over 70% occur once, and the top ten carry around 1.5%. V shed 7 bases and J shed 1 base, with 7 bases lying between them. Looked up from germline, CDR1 is SGHTA and CDR2 is FQGTGA. CDR3 length: 12 amino acids. The sample comprised peripheral blood. The V gene is TRBV7-3, the J gene TRBJ1-1; D gene ambiguous. This TCR was recovered from a woman between 40 and 55 years old who had recovered from COVID-19. For the CDR3, the DNA is TGTGCCAGCACCTATAGGAACACTGAAGCTTTCTTT. Translated: CASTYRNTEAFF.